This T cell receptor (beta chain) comes out of a study of T cell changes during pregnancy in multiple sclerosis (dated by TCRdb to the late 2010s). Turning to the overall study: Changes in the T cell repertoire over the course of pregnancy were examined in this study in women with multiple sclerosis.

This clone was detected only once. Its antigen remains unidentified. The input lacks base qualities; no much larger clone sits a single base away. Libraries were prepared through the immunoSEQ multiplex PCR assay. The table comes from immuneACCESS by way of TCRdb, which keeps in-frame sequences with V and J called. Part of the clones is missing from these tables; in studies checked, under half for an unresolved V gene and the rest for unknown reasons. In all, the sample holds 45,000 to 70,000 clones, and 80% to 95% of those were seen once. 0.16% of the sample is in the top ten clones. CDR1 and CDR2 are read off the germline V gene (reference sequence) as MNHNY and SVGAGI. Deletion took 2 bases off V and 4 bases off J, with a span of 8 bases between the germline ends. The cysteine opens and the phenylalanine closes a CDR3 of 14 amino acids. Just the 42-base CDR3 DNA is kept, in frame starting at base 1.

The clonotype comes from a female donor in good health, enrolled as a control in a pregnancy study. The chain is encoded by TRBV6-6 joined to TRBJ2-2, with a tentative D gene TRBD2 over 5 matching bases. Sequencing was performed on CD4+ T cells from peripheral blood mononuclear cells, taken after pregnancy. The DNA sequence is given as TGTGCCAGCAGTTACCGAGGGATCACCGGGGAGCTGTTTTTT. Its product reads: CASSYRGITGELFF.